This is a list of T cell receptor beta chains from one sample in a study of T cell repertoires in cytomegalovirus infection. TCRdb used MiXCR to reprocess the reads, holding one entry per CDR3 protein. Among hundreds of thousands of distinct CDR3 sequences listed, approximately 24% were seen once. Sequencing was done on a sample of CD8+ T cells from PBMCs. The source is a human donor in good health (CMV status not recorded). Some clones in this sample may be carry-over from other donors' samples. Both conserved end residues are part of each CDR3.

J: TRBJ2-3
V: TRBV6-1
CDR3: CASQGTSVTDTQYF

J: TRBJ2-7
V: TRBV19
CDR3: CASSDEHLYEQYF

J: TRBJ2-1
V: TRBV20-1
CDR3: CSARPPLQGNWDNEQFF

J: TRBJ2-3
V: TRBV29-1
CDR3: CSVDGFADTQYF

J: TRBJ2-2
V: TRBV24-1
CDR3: CATSDSVYPGELFF

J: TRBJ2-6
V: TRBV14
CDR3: CASSRDSSWGANVLTF

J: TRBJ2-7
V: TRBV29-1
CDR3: CSVVIQGRLSYEQYF

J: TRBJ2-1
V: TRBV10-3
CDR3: CAISEGGDNNEQFF

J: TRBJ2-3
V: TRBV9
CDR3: CASSFRLAGTPDTQYF

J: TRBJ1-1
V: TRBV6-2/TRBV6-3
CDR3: CASSHTRNTEAFF

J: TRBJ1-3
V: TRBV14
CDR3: CASSQDSGTGNTIYF

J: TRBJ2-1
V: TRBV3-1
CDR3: CASSQDKVQAFYNEQFF

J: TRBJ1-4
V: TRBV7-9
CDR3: CASSPGTASLNEKLFF

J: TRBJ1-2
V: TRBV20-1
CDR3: CSASPGRYYGYTF

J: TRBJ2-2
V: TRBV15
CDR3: CATGLRGRSSPNTGELFF

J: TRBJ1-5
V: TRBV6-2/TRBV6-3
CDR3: CASSIGGTQPQHF

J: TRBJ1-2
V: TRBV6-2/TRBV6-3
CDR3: CASQFRQLVEDGYTF

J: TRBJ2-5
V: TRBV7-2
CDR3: CASSLIAYQETQYF

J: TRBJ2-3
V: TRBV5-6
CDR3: CASIDRDHTDTQYF

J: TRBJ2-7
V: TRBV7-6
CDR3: CASNGGDDYEQYF

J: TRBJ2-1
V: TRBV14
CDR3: CASSQPGTAITNEQFF

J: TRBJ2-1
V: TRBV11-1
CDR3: CATLFPGGAYNEQFF

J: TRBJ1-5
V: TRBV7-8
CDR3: CASSGNGLRSNQPQHF

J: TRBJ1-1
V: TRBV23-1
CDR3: CARSKGQGTTEAFF

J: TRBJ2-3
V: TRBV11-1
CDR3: CASSPSGGAADTQYF

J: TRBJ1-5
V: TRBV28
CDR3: CASSERADYQPQHF

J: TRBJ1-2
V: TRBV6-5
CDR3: CASSYPTGRGDYGYTF

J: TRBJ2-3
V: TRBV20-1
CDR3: CSARDWESDTQYF

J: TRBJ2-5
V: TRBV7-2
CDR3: CASSLVRQGKETQYF

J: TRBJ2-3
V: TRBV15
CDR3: CATSRRTSGGDTQYF

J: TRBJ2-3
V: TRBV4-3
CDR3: CASSQGLAADTQYF

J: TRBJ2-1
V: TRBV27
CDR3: CASSFNSASGGGLYNEQFF

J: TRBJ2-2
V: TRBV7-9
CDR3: CASQLRQDQGGELFF

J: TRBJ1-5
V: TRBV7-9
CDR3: CASSSTGSGAEGVLHQPQHF

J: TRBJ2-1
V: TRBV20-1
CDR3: CSARAWDEQFF

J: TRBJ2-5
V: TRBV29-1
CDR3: CSVERAGGLETQYF

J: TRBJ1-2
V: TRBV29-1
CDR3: CSVSGGRNYGYTF

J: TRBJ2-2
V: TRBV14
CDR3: CASSQIFNPGQGNTGELFF

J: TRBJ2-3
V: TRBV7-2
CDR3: CASSPSGGEGDTQYF

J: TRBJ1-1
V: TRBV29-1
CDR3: CSVELLNTEAFF

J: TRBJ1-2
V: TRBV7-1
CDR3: CASSHDGGEYGYTF

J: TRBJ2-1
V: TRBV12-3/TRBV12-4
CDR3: CASSFLRQPNPSSYNEQFF

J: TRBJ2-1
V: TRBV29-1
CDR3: CSVEDLRGGAFNEQFF

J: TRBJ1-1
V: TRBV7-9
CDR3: CASSHQGIGLGAFF

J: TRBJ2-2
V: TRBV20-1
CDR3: CSARKKNTGELFF

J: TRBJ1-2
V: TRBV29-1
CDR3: CSVLDNYGYTF

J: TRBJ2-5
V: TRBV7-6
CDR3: CASSLVPLKSETQYF

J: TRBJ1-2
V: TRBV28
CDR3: CASSLTPGRGAYGYTF

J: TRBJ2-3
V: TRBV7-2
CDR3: CASSLDGRGRTDTQYF

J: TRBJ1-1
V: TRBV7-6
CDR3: CASTSPWGPEAFF

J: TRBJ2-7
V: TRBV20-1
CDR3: CSALTSGGPYEQYF

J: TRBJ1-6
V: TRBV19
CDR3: CASSPPRQGNSPLHF

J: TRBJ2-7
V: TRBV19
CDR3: CASSTNTGYEQYF

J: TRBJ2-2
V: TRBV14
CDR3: CASSPGQGVGELFF

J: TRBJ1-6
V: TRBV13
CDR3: CASSLGLGGLPNSPLHF

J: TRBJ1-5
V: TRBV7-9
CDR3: CATGRGASNQPQHF

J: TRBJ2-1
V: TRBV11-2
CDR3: CASSLELSGAGNEQFF

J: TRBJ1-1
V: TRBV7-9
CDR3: CASRGTQGSDTEAFF

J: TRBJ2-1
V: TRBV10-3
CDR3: CAISESMEQFF